This T cell receptor beta chain comes out of a study of blood T cell repertoires in COVID-19. On the study more broadly: The United States, Italy and Spain provided the acute and convalescent COVID-19 samples. T cells, B-cell-depleted T cells, or PBMCs provided the cDNA or gDNA that served as material.

In the source study's methods: How many nucleated cells were present was estimated from reference gene primer amplification. Sequenced by immunoSEQ multiplex PCR; TCRdb stores in-frame clones only, minus some. Clone size and V and J calls were adopted from that table, with D and trimming inferred from the DNA. The sample includes under 200,000 clones, approximately 81% seen only once; the top ten take roughly 4.5%. The source is a woman at least 80 years old with acute or convalescent COVID-19. The source material was peripheral blood.

This chain's CDR3 is CASSSGTSGRSHEQYF. The CDR3 DNA reads as TGTGCCAGCAGCTCAGGGACTAGCGGGAGGTCCCACGAGCAGTACTTC. The J gene is TRBJ2-7, the V gene TRBV5-4; 15 bases are a match to TRBD2. J lost 5 bases, V lost 3 bases, and 6 bases had no gene match. The CDR3 covers 16 residues. Germline lookup yields CDR1 SGHNT and CDR2 YYREEE (reference sequence).